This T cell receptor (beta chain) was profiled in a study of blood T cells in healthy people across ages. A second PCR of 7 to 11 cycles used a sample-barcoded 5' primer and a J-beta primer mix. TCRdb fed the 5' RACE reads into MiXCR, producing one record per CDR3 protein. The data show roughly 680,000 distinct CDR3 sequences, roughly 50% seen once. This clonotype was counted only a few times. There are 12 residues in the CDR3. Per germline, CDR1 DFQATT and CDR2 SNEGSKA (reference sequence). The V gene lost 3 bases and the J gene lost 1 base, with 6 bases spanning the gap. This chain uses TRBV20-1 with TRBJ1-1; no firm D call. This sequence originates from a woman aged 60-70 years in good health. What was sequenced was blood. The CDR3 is CSASRPNTEAFF. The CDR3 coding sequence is TGCAGTGCTAGTCGGCCGAACACTGAAGCTTTCTTT.